This T cell receptor beta chain appears in the sequencing data of a study of T-cell memory formation after mild COVID-19 (dated by TCRdb to the early 2020s). General notes on the study: Most TCR sequence clusters were specific to one of the two donors. In a couple of donors, T-cell clones that expanded and contracted after mild COVID-19 were tracked by sequencing TCRalpha and TCRbeta repertoires over time. The cohort comprised two young, previously healthy adult volunteers, one female and one male.

What the research found in general, with its limitations: Contracting CD4+ clones were located mainly in the CM and EM memory subsets, whereas CD8+ clones were found to be enriched in EMRA. The study covered only a couple of mild cases, and larger cohorts including severe cases with pre-infection samples were considered necessary. SARS-CoV-2 specificity was not confirmed for the second-wave clones peaking on day 37. From day 15 to 85, contracting clones showed balanced CD4/CD8 phenotypes, whereas a second wave of clones that expanded from day 15 to 37 leaned towards CD4+. Some responding clones were detected in pre-infection memory, suggesting pre-existing cross-reactive memory T cells joined the SARS-CoV-2 response.

The run used an Illumina NovaSeq 6000. cDNA libraries for TCRalpha and TCRbeta were prepared by 5'RACE using constant-segment primers, with sample barcodes and unique molecular identifiers added. Trizol reagent was used to extract RNA from every sample. Amplification of the libraries took two PCR steps, and the second step added a second sample barcode plus Illumina TruSeq adapters. Sequencing of the libraries was done on an Illumina NovaSeq, producing 2 x 150 bp paired-end reads. The authors' analysis ran thus. With migec v1.2.7, reads were demultiplexed and then collapsed into UMI-guided consensus sequences. Using mixcr v2.1.11, the UMI consensuses were aligned to TRA and TRB V and J templates and assembled into clonotypes. A clonotype was counted as expanded or contracted only when both edgeR and NoisET called the clonotype significant, with the noise models trained on biological replicates. For edgeR calls, the thresholds were a false discovery rate-adjusted p below 0.01 and a log2 fold-change of 1. As an exploratory analysis of dynamics, max-normalized trajectories of the 1000 most abundant clonotypes were examined by PCA with hierarchical clustering. The CD4 or CD8 phenotype of responding clones was assigned using the separately sequenced CD4+ and CD8+ repertoires. Using fastp at Q25 and MiXCR, TCRdb reprocessed the public reads and kept productive beta chains. Every CDR3 protein is listed once, alongside the most common genes and DNA of its rows. The V and J calls here are based on TCRdb, not the publication. The sample table holds 430,000 or so distinct CDR3 sequences, of which approximately 23% were seen once. Approximately 12% of the sample rests with the top ten.

The trim is 0 bases for V and 2 bases for J, with a gap of 16 bases between the germline ends. The CDR3 holds 17 amino acids from the cysteine to the phenylalanine. CDR3 DNA only is kept here, 51 bases in frame from base 1. The germline V gene specifies SGHNT as CDR1 and YENEEA as CDR2. PBMCs were isolated by Ficoll-Paque density gradient centrifugation. Of note for this clonotype: No cognate antigen has been identified for it. Per-base quality was not reported, and no clone a single base away is much larger than it.

Source material: PBMCs or a T cell subset sorted from them (not recorded which). This TCR derives from an adult woman who had mild COVID-19 (a few samples of this study predate the infection). The sample titles of this study are shuffled in the database, so cell type and time point are left out; the donor was told from shared clones. The chain is assembled from TRBV11-3 and TRBJ1-2, and possibly TRBD1, on 5 matching bases. The CDR3 is CASSLDSYSTANYGYTF. The DNA is as follows: TGTGCCAGCAGCTTAGACTCCTACTCGACAGCGAACTATGGCTACACCTTC.